The 15 T cell receptor beta chains reported below all come from one sample, sequenced in a study of response to subunit inactivated influenza vaccine (dated by TCRdb to 2016 to 2018). Library prep was done by RT-PCR. The sample was run on an Illumina HiSeq 2500. TCRdb cleaned the public reads at Q25 with fastp, built clones with MiXCR and kept in-frame beta chains. Each CDR3 protein gets just one entry, which takes the most common genes and DNA from the rows behind it. This sample comprises 500,000 or so distinct CDR3 sequences, more than 15% of them detected only once. The ten largest clones take up less than 4% of the sample. Specimen: CD4+ T cells sorted from PBMCs, collected less than 30 months after vaccination. These receptors all stem from a man aged 45 to 70 who received an inactivated influenza vaccine. Donor details come from another sample of the same person, matched by shared clones.

The rearrangement uses TRBV9 and TRBJ2-3; a possible D gene is TRBD1 (6 bases). Trimming cost V 1 base and J 4 bases, with 10 bases left between them. CDR3 length: 14 amino acids. The germline V gene has CDR1 SGDLS and CDR2 YYNGEE. The CDR3 reads CASSVQGSSDTQYF. The CDR3 DNA follows: TGTGCCAGCAGCGTACAGGGGTCGTCAGATACGCAGTATTTT.

CDR3 sequence (DNA): TGTGCCAGCGGACCAGGGGGTATCTACGAGCAGTACTTC. This encodes CASGPGGIYEQYF. This chain links TRBV28 with TRBJ2-7; 7 bases map to TRBD1. The CDR3 has 13 residues. Trimming took 8 bases from V and 3 from J; bases not matched to a gene: 7. Germline V gene lookup returns CDR1 MDHEN and CDR2 SYDVKM.

The chain has TRBV24-1 and TRBJ2-2; TRBD1 might be the D (5 bases). The CDR3 is 13 residues long. Trimming cost V 7 bases and J 3 bases, with 8 bases left between them. Germline loops: CDR1 KGHDR, CDR2 SFDVKD. Here the CDR3 reads CATSRDYTGELFF. The CDR3 region has the DNA TGTGCCACCAGCAGGGATTACACCGGGGAGCTGTTTTTT.

This clonotype was seen ten or more times. The chain joins TRBV7-2 to TRBJ2-2; 16 bases align to TRBD2. The CDR3 has 16 amino acids. Germline V gene data show CDR1 as SGHTA and CDR2 as FQGNSA. V shed 5 bases, J shed 6 bases, and the junction held 3 bases outside the gene matches. In DNA form, the CDR3 reads TGTGCCAGCAGCCAGGGACTAGCGGGAGGGTCCGGGGAGCTGTTTTTT. Amino acids: CASSQGLAGGSGELFF.

The CDR3 spells CASSQSRTITDTQYF. CDR3 sequence (DNA): TGTGCCAGCAGCCAATCGAGGACTATCACAGATACGCAGTATTTT. The chain employs TRBV4-2 and TRBJ2-3; maybe TRBD2 (6 bases). Trimming removed 2 bases at V and 2 bases at J, with 11 bases between. The CDR3 is 15 residues long. Germline V lookup: CDR1 LGHNA, CDR2 YNFKEQ.

This clonotype was detected a few times. The chain links TRBV5-5 to TRBJ2-1; 11 bases agree with TRBD1. This CDR3 comprises 15 residues. Germline CDR1 and CDR2: SGHKS and YYEKEE (reference sequence). After removal of 2 bases from V and 7 bases from J, the junction contained 5 bases not matched to a gene. CDR3 protein: CASSFGQGAGNEQFF. The CDR3 DNA reads TGTGCCAGCAGCTTTGGACAGGGGGCAGGGAATGAGCAGTTCTTC. Based on the CDR3 plus reference TRBV5-5 and TRBJ2-1, the full variable domain is DAGVTQSPTHLIKTRGQQVTLRCSPISGHKSVSWYQQVLGQGPQFIFQYYEKEERGRGNFPDRFSARQFPNYSSELNVNALLLGDSALYLCASSFGQGAGNEQFFGPGTRLTVL.

The chain joins TRBV20-1 to TRBJ2-5; TRBD1 matches at 8 bases. There are 14 residues in the CDR3. The germline CDR1 and CDR2 sequences are DFQATT and SNEGSKA (reference sequence). After removal of 2 bases from V and 5 bases from J, the junction contained 7 bases not matched to a gene. CDR3 DNA: TGCAGTGCTAGAAGTCAGGGGGCATGGGAGACCCAGTACTTC. The encoded protein is CSARSQGAWETQYF.

Only a few counts were recorded for this clonotype. V and J are TRBV20-1 and TRBJ2-1; 9 nucleotides match TRBD2. This CDR3 is built from 13 residues. With 4 bases clipped from V and 10 bases from J, the junction kept 8 bases outside the gene matches. The germline V gene encodes CDR1 DFQATT and CDR2 SNEGSKA (reference sequence). The CDR3, as DNA: TGCAGTGCTATGAGCGGGGGGCTCCAGGAGCAGTTCTTC. Protein: CSAMSGGLQEQFF.

The V and J genes are TRBV20-1 and TRBJ2-3, with 11 nucleotides matching TRBD2. Germline V gene lookup returns CDR1 DFQATT and CDR2 SNEGSKA (reference sequence). The CDR3 covers 19 residues. V lost 3 bases and J lost 2; bases outside the gene matches: 16. As DNA, the CDR3 is TGCAGTGCTAGGAGCCGACTAGCGGGGAACCCAACTAACACAGATACGCAGTATTTT. Protein sequence: CSARSRLAGNPTNTDTQYF.

As concerns this clonotype: Since a much larger clone is just one base distant, this may be a read error. The J gene is TRBJ2-3, the V gene TRBV7-8; D call uncertain. The CDR3 totals 16 residues. V lost 0 bases, J lost 4 bases, and 14 bases lay in between. CDR1 and CDR2 (germline): SGHVS, FQNEAQ. CDR3 in amino acids: CASSLARLTFPDTQYF. CDR3 in DNA: TGTGCCAGCAGCTTAGCGCGACTTACGTTCCCAGATACGCAGTATTTT.

This clonotype was recorded a few times. The chain recombines TRBV2 with TRBJ1-1, with D possibly matching TRBD1 (6 bases). CDR1 is SNHLY, CDR2 FYNNEI, per germline. The CDR3 has 14 residues. V shed 1 base and J shed 8 bases, with 14 bases lying between them. The CDR3 nucleotides are TGTGCCAGCAGTGAAGAGGGCCCAGGGGTCGAAGCTTTCTTT. Amino acids: CASSEEGPGVEAFF. Based on the CDR3 plus reference TRBV2 and TRBJ1-1, the full variable domain is EPEVTQTPSHQVTQMGQEVILRCVPISNHLYFYWYRQILGQKVEFLVSFYNNEISEKSEIFDDQFSVERPDGSNFTLKIRSTKLEDSAMYFCASSEEGPGVEAFFGQGTRLTVV.

This clonotype has just a few counts. The chain joins TRBV10-3 to TRBJ1-6, with unresolved D. This CDR3 contains 12 residues. The V end lost 0 bases, the J end lost 14 bases, and 8 bases lay between the germline ends. Germline V gene lookup returns CDR1 ENHRY and CDR2 SYGVKD. CDR3 region: CAISESSTALHF. Written as DNA, the CDR3 is TGTGCCATCAGTGAGTCCTCTACAGCCCTCCACTTT.

The gene calls are TRBV5-1 and TRBJ2-1; D is unclear. The CDR3 contains 11 residues. In germline, CDR1 is SGHRS, CDR2 YFSETQ. Trimming left V 3 bases short and J 9 bases short, with 7 bases between. CDR3 region: CASSSEAEQFF. In DNA, the CDR3 is TGCGCCAGCAGCTCTGAGGCTGAGCAGTTCTTC. Full variable domain (missing parts from reference TRBV5-1 and TRBJ2-1): KAGVTQTPRYLIKTRGQQVTLSCSPISGHRSVSWYQQTPGQGLQFLFEYFSETQRNKGNFPGRFSGRQFSNSRSEMNVSTLELGDSALYLCASSSEAEQFFGPGTRLTVL.

The CDR3 reads CATSSGTSSSTDTQYF. The CDR3 DNA is TGTGCCACCAGCAGTGGGACTTCCTCTAGCACAGATACGCAGTATTTT. The chain uses TRBV15 and TRBJ2-3, with D possibly TRBD2 on 6 matching bases. Per the germline V gene, CDR1 is LNHNV and CDR2 is YYDKDF (reference sequence). V gave up 3 bases and J gave up 0 bases, with 13 bases separating them. This CDR3 spans 16 amino acids.

This clonotype turned up a few times. V gene TRBV6-1 combines with J gene TRBJ1-6; D not resolved. V was cut by 6 bases and J by 11 bases, with 14 bases left in between. CDR1 is MNHNS, CDR2 SASEGT, per germline. The CDR3 sequence is 13 residues long. The CDR3 bases are TGTGCCAGCAGGACCGACGGGAGGGCACCCCTCCACTTT. This translates into CASRTDGRAPLHF.